The TCR beta chain described here comes from a study of blood T cell repertoires in COVID-19. TCRdb's table, derived via immunoSEQ multiplex PCR, lists solely in-frame clones and lacks some. The table shows around 44,000 clones, with 81% occurring only once. The sequenced sample was peripheral blood. The TCR sequence derives from a man aged 35 to 55 with active or convalescent COVID-19.

The CDR3 coding sequence is TGCGCCAGCAGCTTGGACGGACAGATCGGAGATACGCAGTATTTT. This sequence encodes CASSLDGQIGDTQYF. The V and J genes are TRBV5-1 and TRBJ2-3; D may be TRBD1 (6 bases). Germline V lookup: CDR1 SGHRS, CDR2 YFSETQ. The CDR3 spans 15 residues. V lost 0 bases and J lost 5, with 13 bases in between.